This is a list of T cell receptor beta chains from one sample in a study of human T cells and chemical hapten exposure. TCRdb recomputed calls from the RACE reads with MiXCR, one row per CDR3 protein. The sample has 210,000 or so distinct CDR3 sequences, more than 20% seen once. Sequencing was performed on whole blood, taken in connection with sensitization to the hapten diphenylcyclopropenone (DPC). Receptors originate from a woman between 40 and 50 years old with alopecia areata. Some clones in this sample may be carry-over from other donors' samples. Both conserved end residues are part of each CDR3. D genes are given only for firm matches. Size tells how often a clone was seen (once, few, many) or the class of an expanded clone, and some rows leave it out.

clone_size | j_call | cdr3_length | v_call | d_call | cdr3_aa | cdr3_nt
few | TRBJ1-4 | 15 | TRBV29-1 | TRBD1 | CSVEARDRVNEKLFF | TGCAGCGTTGAAGCGAGGGACAGGGTTAATGAAAAACTGTTTTTT
NA | TRBJ2-5 | 14 | TRBV7-9 | NA | CASSLRRDQETQYF | TGTGCCAGCAGCTTACGGCGGGACCAAGAGACCCAGTACTTC
NA | TRBJ2-1 | 16 | TRBV5-1 | TRBD2 | CASSFTGGSSYNEQFF | TGCGCCAGCAGCTTCACGGGCGGGAGCTCCTACAATGAGCAGTTCTTC
NA | TRBJ1-2 | 14 | TRBV28 | NA | CATSWGAGSNGYTF | TGTGCCACCTCATGGGGCGCGGGTAGCAATGGCTACACCTTC
many | TRBJ1-4 | 14 | TRBV5-1 | TRBD1 | CASSFGQGREKLFF | TGCGCCAGCAGCTTTGGACAGGGTCGGGAAAAACTGTTTTTT
NA | TRBJ1-5 | 15 | TRBV19 | TRBD1 | CASSIADRSYQPQHF | TGTGCCAGTAGTATCGCGGACAGGTCGTATCAGCCCCAGCATTTT
few | TRBJ2-2 | 13 | TRBV5-1 | NA | CASRSSDTGELFF | TGCGCCAGCAGATCGTCCGACACCGGGGAGCTGTTTTTT
NA | TRBJ2-7 | 15 | TRBV9 | TRBD2 | CASSVNSGSFDEQYF | TGTGCCAGCAGCGTCAATAGCGGGAGTTTCGACGAGCAGTACTTC
NA | TRBJ2-2 | 16 | TRBV21-1 | NA | CASSWRGQPNTGELFF | TGTGCCAGCAGCTGGAGGGGACAGCCGAACACCGGGGAGCTGTTTTTT
few | TRBJ2-2 | 15 | TRBV20-1 | TRBD2 | CSARDSGRGTGELFF | TGCAGTGCTAGAGATAGCGGGAGAGGCACCGGGGAGCTGTTTTTT
NA | TRBJ1-1 | 13 | TRBV2 | NA | CASSERGMTEAFF | TGTGCCAGCAGTGAGAGGGGTATGACTGAAGCTTTCTTT
NA | TRBJ2-7 | 16 | TRBV7-3 | NA | CASSFVAGPRSGKQYF | TGTGCCAGCAGCTTTGTGGCGGGGCCCCGGTCGGGAAAGCAGTACTTC
NA | TRBJ1-5 | 21 | TRBV5-8 | NA | CASSLKGRFFQGPYSNQPQHF | TGTGCCAGCAGCTTGAAAGGCAGGTTCTTCCAGGGACCCTATAGCAATCAGCCCCAGCATTTT
few | TRBJ2-6 | 16 | TRBV4-1 | NA | CASSQEGRPGANVLTF | TGCGCCAGCAGCCAAGAAGGTCGGCCCGGGGCCAACGTCCTGACTTTC
few | TRBJ2-1 | 16 | TRBV5-4 | NA | CASSAPLRSSYNEQFF | TGTGCCAGCAGCGCACCCCTGCGATCATCCTACAATGAGCAGTTCTTC
few | TRBJ2-1 | 18 | TRBV19 | TRBD2 | CASSINPSGSWSYNEQFF | TGTGCCAGTAGTATTAATCCTAGCGGGAGTTGGTCCTACAATGAGCAGTTCTTC
many | TRBJ2-1 | 13 | TRBV18 | NA | CASSPPGGREQFF | TGTGCCAGCTCACCACCGGGTGGGCGTGAGCAGTTCTTC
NA | TRBJ1-5 | 14 | TRBV27 | NA | CASSQQGIGQPQHF | TGTGCCAGCAGTCAACAGGGAATTGGTCAGCCCCAGCATTTT
NA | TRBJ2-7 | 16 | TRBV27 | TRBD2 | CASSLGEASGIGEQYF | TGTGCCAGCAGTTTAGGGGAGGCTAGCGGGATCGGGGAGCAGTACTTC
NA | TRBJ2-3 | 16 | TRBV5-4 | TRBD2 | CASSLRASGRLDTQYF | TGTGCCAGCAGCTTGCGGGCTAGCGGGAGATTGGATACGCAGTATTTT
few | TRBJ2-2 | 13 | TRBV4-3 | NA | CASSLKGTGELFF | TGCGCCAGCAGCCTCAAAGGCACCGGGGAGCTGTTTTTT
once | TRBJ2-4 | 15 | TRBV7-9 | NA | CASSSPGYANNIQYF | TGTGCCAGCAGCTCGCCCGGCTACGCAAACAACATTCAGTACTTC
NA | TRBJ1-5 | 16 | TRBV7-9 | TRBD1 | CASSPSARGVPQPQHF | TGTGCCAGCAGCCCTAGTGCCAGGGGGGTCCCTCAGCCCCAGCATTTT
NA | TRBJ1-2 | 13 | TRBV7-9 | NA | CASSPGPGYGYTF | TGTGCCAGCAGTCCGGGGCCGGGCTATGGCTACACCTTC
few | TRBJ2-3 | 15 | TRBV28 | NA | CASSSLRASTDTQYF | TGTGCCAGCAGTTCCCTACGTGCTAGCACAGATACGCAGTATTTT
many | TRBJ2-1 | 16 | TRBV20-1 | NA | CSARTTYWRKYNEQFF | TGCAGTGCTAGGACGACCTACTGGCGGAAATACAATGAGCAGTTCTTC
once | TRBJ1-1 | 15 | TRBV12-3/TRBV12-4 | NA | CASSASPGQNTEAFF | TGTGCCAGCAGTGCCAGCCCGGGACAGAACACTGAAGCTTTCTTT
few | TRBJ1-1 | 13 | TRBV29-1 | NA | CSVNTLGSTEAFF | TGCAGCGTCAACACCCTGGGGAGCACTGAAGCTTTCTTT
NA | TRBJ2-7 | 15 | TRBV20-1 | TRBD2 | CSARDRGVLTYEQYF | TGCAGTGCTAGAGATCGGGGGGTTTTGACCTACGAGCAGTACTTC
few | TRBJ1-4 | 15 | TRBV6-6 | TRBD1 | CASRPRTGPNEKLFF | TGTGCCAGCAGACCACGGACAGGTCCTAATGAAAAACTGTTTTTT
NA | TRBJ1-3 | 15 | TRBV5-1 | NA | CASSIGLFSGNTIYF | TGCGCCAGCAGCATCGGACTGTTCTCTGGAAACACCATATATTTT
NA | TRBJ1-5 | 13 | TRBV7-2 | TRBD1 | CASSGTGDQPQHF | TGTGCCAGCAGCGGGACAGGAGATCAGCCCCAGCATTTT
NA | TRBJ2-1 | 12 | TRBV6-4 | NA | CASSAQGHEQFF | TGTGCCAGCAGTGCCCAGGGCCACGAGCAGTTCTTC
NA | TRBJ2-7 | 15 | TRBV12-3/TRBV12-4 | TRBD2 | CASSVGTTDRYEQYF | TGTGCCAGCAGCGTCGGGACTACAGACCGCTACGAGCAGTACTTC
NA | TRBJ1-2 | 15 | TRBV29-1 | NA | CSVEGRQITNYGYTF | TGCAGCGTTGAAGGTCGACAGATCACTAACTATGGCTACACCTTC
NA | TRBJ1-5 | 12 | TRBV28 | NA | CASRAPRQVPHF | TGTGCCAGCAGGGCCCCGAGGCAGGTTCCGCATTTT
NA | TRBJ2-2 | 15 | TRBV6-1 | TRBD2 | CASRGTSGGIGELFF | TGTGCCAGCAGAGGGACTAGCGGGGGGATCGGGGAGCTGTTTTTT
NA | TRBJ2-3 | 15 | TRBV3-1 | NA | CASSQGSARTDTQYF | TGTGCCAGCAGCCAAGGATCGGCTCGCACAGATACGCAGTATTTT
few | TRBJ2-7 | 15 | TRBV5-4 | TRBD2 | CASSSRTSGRYEQYF | TGTGCCAGCAGCTCCCGGACTAGCGGCAGGTACGAGCAGTACTTC
NA | TRBJ2-5 | 16 | TRBV4-2 | TRBD2 | CASSQDPTSGSETQYF | TGTGCCAGCAGCCAAGACCCGACTAGCGGGAGTGAGACCCAGTACTTC
NA | TRBJ2-2 | 15 | TRBV4-1 | TRBD2 | CASSQDSGGAGELFF | TGCGCCAGCAGCCAAGACTCGGGGGGGGCCGGGGAGCTGTTTTTT
once | TRBJ1-1 | 13 | TRBV27 | NA | CASSHKRNTEAFF | TGTGCCAGCAGTCACAAGAGGAACACTGAAGCTTTCTTT
NA | TRBJ1-6 | 15 | TRBV28 | NA | CASSLKGVRNSPLHF | TGTGCCAGCAGTTTAAAGGGGGTGCGGAATTCACCCCTCCACTTT
few | TRBJ1-2 | 14 | TRBV29-1 | NA | CSVEDIDSNYGYTF | TGCAGCGTTGAAGACATAGACTCTAACTATGGCTACACCTTC
NA | TRBJ2-5 | 16 | TRBV24-1 | NA | CATSEKGHPRKETQYF | TGTGCCACCAGTGAAAAAGGCCATCCCCGAAAAGAGACCCAGTACTTC
NA | TRBJ2-3 | 16 | TRBV2 | NA | CASSDRSGRSTDTQYF | TGTGCCAGCAGTGATCGGTCGGGACGTAGCACAGATACGCAGTATTTT